Following are 32 T cell receptor beta chains from one sample sequenced in a study of cytomegalovirus exposure and HLA in healthy donors. PCR amplification relied on 60 Vbeta primers (plus 13 Jbeta primers). Assay used: immunoSEQ multiplex PCR; TCRdb lists only in-frame clones, some missing. The data hold 160,000 or so clones, with approximately 78% observed a single time. The specimen was PBMCs. These receptors were collected from a male donor in good health and CMV-seronegative.

The count of this clone is one. The chain couples TRBV2 to TRBJ1-4; D remains unclear. Germline-derived CDR1 and CDR2 are SNHLY and FYNNEI. Trimming left V 7 bases short and J 0 bases short, with 9 bases between. The CDR3 consists of 14 residues. CDR3 sequence: CASMRSATNEKLFF. The CDR3 DNA sequence: TGTGCCAGCATGAGATCTGCAACTAATGAAAAACTGTTTTTT.

The table lists this clone with a count of one. The chain links TRBV7-2 to TRBJ1-4; tentative D call: TRBD1 (5 bases). Trimming shortened V by 5 bases and J by 7 bases, and 23 bases separated the two germline ends. Germline V gives CDR1 SGHTA, CDR2 FQGNSA. There are 17 residues in the CDR3. CDR3 nucleotide sequence: TGTGCCAGCAGCCCAAACGGCGGGGGGGGTAGGAGTGAAAAACTGTTTTTT. Its translation: CASSPNGGGGRSEKLFF.

This clone has more than one count but fewer than ten. The V and J genes are TRBV7-2 and TRBJ2-5, with D possibly TRBD2 on 5 matching bases. Germline V gives CDR1 SGHTA, CDR2 FQGNSA. This CDR3 contains 13 residues. Trimming shortened V by 4 bases and J by 7 bases, and 13 bases separated the two germline ends. The CDR3 reads CASSSDFWGTQYF. For the CDR3, the DNA is TGTGCCAGCAGCTCGGACTTTTGGGGGACCCAGTACTTC.

V and J are TRBV10-3 and TRBJ2-1, with TRBD1 matching 9 bases. With 6 bases clipped from V and 8 bases from J, the junction kept 11 bases outside the gene matches. The CDR3 loop spans 15 amino acids. CDR1 and CDR2 from the germline V gene are ENHRY and SYGVKD. The CDR3 DNA is TGTGCCATCAGGAGGGACAGGGCCGATTGGGATGAGCAGTTCTTC. Translating it yields CAIRRDRADWDEQFF.

V and J are TRBV7-9 and TRBJ1-1, with TRBD1 matching over 8 bases. Germline trimming cut 5 bases from V and 6 bases from J; bases unmatched to any gene: 2. Germline V gene lookup returns CDR1 SEHNR and CDR2 FQNEAQ (reference sequence). This CDR3 is built from 12 residues. The CDR3 sequence: CASSPRGPEAFF. The CDR3 DNA follows: TGTGCCAGCAGCCCCAGGGGGCCTGAAGCTTTCTTT. Using reference TRBV7-9 and TRBJ1-1 for the parts outside the CDR3, the full variable domain is DTGVSQNPRHKITKRGQNVTFRCDPISEHNRLYWYRQTLGQGPEFLTYFQNEAQLEKSRLLSDRFSAERPKGSFSTLEIQRTEQGDSAMYLCASSPRGPEAFFGQGTRLTVV.

The chain is built from TRBV28 and TRBJ2-7, with 7 positions matching TRBD1. CDR1 and CDR2 (germline): MDHEN, SYDVKM. The J segment lost 4 bases and the V segment lost 3 bases, leaving 9 bases of the junction unmatched. There are 15 residues in the CDR3. CDR3 coding DNA: TGTGCCAGCAGTTTTAGGGGACAGCAGGATTACGAGCAGTACTTC. Translating it yields CASSFRGQQDYEQYF.

V is TRBV19 and J is TRBJ1-5; TRBD1 agrees at 7 bases. Losses at the gene ends were 7 bases for V and 2 bases for J; bases not matched to a gene: 5. CDR1 LNHDA and CDR2 SQIVND come from the germline V gene (reference sequence). The CDR3 is 14 amino acids. The CDR3 protein is CASKMRGRNQPQHF. The DNA of the CDR3 is TGTGCCAGTAAGATGAGGGGGCGCAATCAGCCCCAGCATTTT.

The rearrangement joins TRBV4-2 to TRBJ1-2, with D possibly TRBD1 on 5 matching bases. V gave up 2 bases and J gave up 2 bases, with 9 bases separating them. Germline V CDR1 and CDR2: LGHNA, YNFKEQ. The CDR3 contains 14 residues. CDR3 coding DNA: TGTGCCAGCAGCCAAATGGGGCAGAACTATGGCTACACCTTC. As protein: CASSQMGQNYGYTF.

CDR3 in amino acids: CASSLGDRGYGYTF. The CDR3 coding sequence is TGTGCCAGCAGTTTAGGCGACAGGGGTTATGGCTACACCTTC. This chain joins TRBV28 and TRBJ1-2; 8 positions agree with TRBD1. CDR1 is MDHEN and CDR2 is SYDVKM in the germline V gene. Unmatched junction bases numbered 4, after V lost 2 bases and J lost 5 bases. CDR3 length: 14 residues.

This chain uses TRBV7-2 with TRBJ1-2; no reliable D call. The V gene's germline CDR1 is SGHTA and CDR2 FQGNSA. CDR3 size: 14 residues. Trimming removed 2 bases at V and 4 bases at J, with 11 bases between. This chain's CDR3 is CASSLSQRGYGYTF. The CDR3 nucleotides read TGTGCCAGCAGCTTATCTCAACGAGGCTATGGCTACACCTTC.

The chain uses TRBV11-3 and TRBJ1-6; tentative D call: TRBD1 (6 bases). V dropped 1 base and J dropped 7 bases, with 8 bases sitting between them. The CDR3 spans 14 residues. Germline CDR1 is SGHNT and CDR2 is YENEEA. The CDR3 coding sequence is TGTGCCAGCAGCTTAGGGACAGAAAATTCACCCCTCCACTTT. Encoded protein: CASSLGTENSPLHF.

The chain combines TRBV5-4 with TRBJ2-1; the D gene is possibly TRBD2 (6 bases). The CDR3 runs 16 residues. The germline gives CDR1 SGHNT, CDR2 YYREEE (reference sequence). The V end was cut by 3 bases, the J end by 2 bases, with 15 bases between. The DNA for the CDR3 is TGTGCCAGCAGCTCGGGACTCCTAGGCCCCTACAATGAGCAGTTCTTC. Translated: CASSSGLLGPYNEQFF.

The rearrangement links TRBV6-5 to TRBJ2-7; 7 bases are a match to TRBD1. Germline CDR1 is MNHEY and CDR2 is SVGAGI. V shed 6 bases and J 4 bases; nucleotides not matched to a gene: 12. The CDR3 totals 15 residues. In DNA, the CDR3 is TGTGCCAGCAGGCCTACCACAGGGGACGTGTACGAGCAGTACTTC. Its protein product is CASRPTTGDVYEQYF.

This clone was found a few times. The chain recombines TRBV6-1 with TRBJ1-4; 10 nucleotides line up with TRBD1. This CDR3 has 14 amino acids. CDR1 and CDR2 from the germline V gene are MNHNS and SASEGT. The J segment lost 2 bases and the V segment lost 7 bases, leaving 1 base of the junction unmatched. CDR3 in amino acids: CASTTGGTNEKLFF. CDR3 bases: TGTGCCAGCACGACAGGGGGCACTAATGAAAAACTGTTTTTT.

The V and J genes are TRBV7-3 and TRBJ2-7; D is possibly TRBD1 (6 bases). CDR3 size: 15 residues. From germline, CDR1 is SGHTA and CDR2 FQGTGA. The germline V and J ends were trimmed by 5 bases and 4 bases, with 18 bases remaining between them. The CDR3: CASSRNEGGAYEQYF. CDR3 in DNA: TGTGCCAGCAGCCGCAATGAAGGGGGTGCTTACGAGCAGTACTTC.

The chain recombines TRBV13 with TRBJ2-7; weak D call: TRBD1 (6 bases). CDR1 is PRHDT and CDR2 is FYEKMQ in the germline V gene (reference sequence). This CDR3 spans 16 amino acids. V shed 0 bases and J shed 4 bases, with 16 bases lying between them. The CDR3 protein is CASSLGPPGDIYEQYF. The CDR3 nucleotides read TGTGCCAGCAGCTTAGGCCCTCCAGGGGATATTTACGAGCAGTACTTC.

V is TRBV7-9 and J is TRBJ2-1; 10 positions match TRBD2. V trimming: 5 bases; J trimming: 2 bases; junction bases outside the gene matches: 9. The CDR3 spans 17 residues. From germline, CDR1 is SEHNR and CDR2 FQNEAQ (reference sequence). CDR3 protein: CASSPSGSGRAYNEQFF. DNA of the CDR3: TGTGCCAGCAGCCCTTCCGGGAGCGGGAGGGCCTACAATGAGCAGTTCTTC.

The chain carries TRBV6-6 and TRBJ2-7; D is unresolved. Deletions cut 7 bases from V and 3 bases from J, with 10 bases between. The germline CDR1 and CDR2 sequences are MNHNY and SVGAGI (reference sequence). This CDR3 is 12 amino acids long. As DNA, the CDR3 is TGTGCCAGCAACCACGTAGACTACGAGCAGTACTTC. The encoded protein is CASNHVDYEQYF.

The rearrangement uses TRBV7-9 and TRBJ1-6, with D maybe TRBD1 (6 bases). CDR1 and CDR2 from the germline V gene are SEHNR and FQNEAQ (reference sequence). Trimming took 7 bases from V and 8 from J, leaving 12 bases between them. The CDR3 sequence is 13 residues long. The CDR3 nucleotides are TGTGCCAGCAACCAACACAGGGATTCACCCCTCCACTTT. This gives the protein CASNQHRDSPLHF.

This chain links TRBV6-1 with TRBJ1-6, with 7 bases aligning to TRBD1. V gave up 4 bases and J gave up 7 bases; unmatched junction bases: 4. Germline V gene lookup returns CDR1 MNHNS and CDR2 SASEGT. The CDR3 totals 14 residues. CDR3 DNA: TGTGCCAGCAGTGGGGAGGACAGGAATTCACCCCTCCACTTT. Protein: CASSGEDRNSPLHF.

In its sample, this clone was seen a few times. This chain links TRBV7-9 with TRBJ2-7, with D maybe TRBD1 (6 bases). V was cut by 4 bases and J by 2 bases, with 15 bases left in between. The CDR3 consists of 15 residues. The germline V gene has CDR1 SEHNR and CDR2 FQNEAQ (reference sequence). The CDR3 is CASSSARDITYEQYF. CDR3 DNA sequence: TGTGCCAGCAGCTCTGCCCGGGACATCACCTACGAGCAGTACTTC.

Only a few counts were recorded for this clone. The chain couples TRBV5-1 to TRBJ2-1; 10 bases map to TRBD1. The CDR3 totals 15 residues. V was pared by 5 bases and J by 4 bases, with 6 bases of the junction left unmatched. Germline CDR1 is SGHRS and CDR2 is YFSETQ. The CDR3 nucleotides read TGCGCCAGCAGGGACGGGACAGGGGCTTACAATGAGCAGTTCTTC. As protein: CASRDGTGAYNEQFF.

The genes are TRBV10-3 and TRBJ1-1, with a tentative D call TRBD1 (5 bases). This CDR3 has 10 amino acids. In germline, CDR1 is ENHRY, CDR2 SYGVKD. The CDR3 here is CATGEKEAFF. The CDR3 nucleotides read TGTGCAACGGGGGAGAAGGAAGCTTTCTTT.

This clone has a single count. J is TRBJ1-5 and V is TRBV4-3, with TRBD1 matching 8 bases. With 4 bases clipped from V and 4 bases from J, the junction kept 0 bases outside the gene matches. Germline CDR1 reads LGHNA; CDR2 reads YSLEER. The CDR3 length is 13 residues. In DNA, the CDR3 is TGCGCCAGCAGCCGGGACAGGAATCAGCCCCAGCATTTT. It translates to CASSRDRNQPQHF.

The chain uses TRBV4-3 and TRBJ2-6; possible D gene TRBD1, 6 bases. V was pared by 0 bases and J by 2 bases, with 8 bases between. This CDR3 is 16 amino acids long. Germline V gene data show CDR1 as LGHNA and CDR2 as YSLEER. The CDR3 reads CASSQEPGAGANVLTF. The CDR3 nucleotides are TGCGCCAGCAGCCAAGAGCCAGGGGCTGGGGCCAACGTCCTGACTTTC.

V gene TRBV5-1 combines with J gene TRBJ2-7, with D possibly TRBD2 on 6 matching bases. V was cut by 4 bases and J by 0 bases, with 17 bases left in between. CDR3 length: 16 amino acids. The germline gives CDR1 SGHRS, CDR2 YFSETQ. CDR3 residues: CASSPGSGAISYEQYF. The CDR3 DNA sequence: TGCGCCAGCAGCCCGGGTAGCGGAGCTATCTCCTACGAGCAGTACTTC.

The rearrangement uses TRBV4-1 and TRBJ1-2; TRBD1 might be the D (5 bases). Germline V gene sequence: CDR1 MGHRA, CDR2 YSYEKL. V lost 4 bases to trimming and J lost 0 bases, with 12 bases between them. The CDR3 is 15 residues long. The CDR3 region is CASSPRGVPNYGYTF. The DNA of the CDR3 is TGCGCCAGCAGCCCACGGGGGGTCCCTAACTATGGCTACACCTTC.

The V and J genes are TRBV7-6 and TRBJ2-1; 10 nucleotides match TRBD2. CDR1 is SGHVS and CDR2 is FNYEAQ in the germline V gene. This CDR3 is 19 amino acids long. V trimming: 4 bases; J trimming: 2 bases; junction bases outside the gene matches: 14. The CDR3 DNA reads TGTGCCAGCAGCTCTCCACTAGCGGGAAGTATAGATCCCTACAATGAGCAGTTCTTC. Its translation: CASSSPLAGSIDPYNEQFF.

Comment on this clone: Other nucleotide sequences from this sample produce the same CDR3. This sequence joins TRBV4-3 and TRBJ2-2; 12 nucleotides align to TRBD2. Germline V CDR1 and CDR2: LGHNA, YSLEER. The CDR3 totals 18 residues. J lost 4 bases, V lost 0 bases, and 6 bases had no gene match. DNA for the CDR3: TGCGCCAGCAGCCAAGACCTAGCGGGGGGGCCGGTCACCGGGGAGCTGTTTTTT. Protein sequence: CASSQDLAGGPVTGELFF.

The chain joins TRBV5-1 to TRBJ2-1; 8 bases fit TRBD2. V lost 0 bases to trimming and J lost 5 bases; unmatched junction nucleotides: 7. CDR3 size: 16 residues. Germline V gene data show CDR1 as SGHRS and CDR2 as YFSETQ. The CDR3 DNA reads TGCGCCAGCAGCTTGGGGGCGGGGGGACACGACAATGAGCAGTTCTTC. It specifies CASSLGAGGHDNEQFF.

The chain recombines TRBV4-3 with TRBJ2-1; 10 nucleotides match TRBD2. Per germline, CDR1 LGHNA and CDR2 YSLEER. V was pared by 0 bases and J by 4 bases, with 6 bases of the junction left unmatched. This CDR3 is 17 amino acids long. CDR3 sequence (DNA): TGCGCCAGCAGCCAAGACCCAGCGGGAGGGGGATACAATGAGCAGTTCTTC. Translation: CASSQDPAGGGYNEQFF.

This clone has only a few counts. V is TRBV7-2 and J is TRBJ2-5; possible D gene TRBD1, 5 bases. CDR1 is SGHTA and CDR2 is FQGNSA in the germline V gene. V was cut by 5 bases and J by 7 bases, with 20 bases left in between. The CDR3 sequence is 15 residues long. The CDR3 bases are TGTGCCAGCAGCCCCCGCAGGGTTTTAGGTCCGACCCAGTACTTC. Protein: CASSPRRVLGPTQYF.